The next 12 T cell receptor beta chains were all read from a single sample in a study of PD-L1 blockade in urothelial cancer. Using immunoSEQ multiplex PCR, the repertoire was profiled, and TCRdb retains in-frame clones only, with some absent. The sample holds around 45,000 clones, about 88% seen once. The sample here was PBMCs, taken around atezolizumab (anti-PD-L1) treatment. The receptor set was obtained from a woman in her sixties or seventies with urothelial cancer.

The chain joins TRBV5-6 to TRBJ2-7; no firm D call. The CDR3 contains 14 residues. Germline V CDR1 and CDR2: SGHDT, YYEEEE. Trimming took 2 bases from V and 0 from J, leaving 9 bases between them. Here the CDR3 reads CASSLISVSYEQYF. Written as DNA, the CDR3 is TGTGCCAGCAGCTTAATTTCGGTCTCCTACGAGCAGTACTTC.

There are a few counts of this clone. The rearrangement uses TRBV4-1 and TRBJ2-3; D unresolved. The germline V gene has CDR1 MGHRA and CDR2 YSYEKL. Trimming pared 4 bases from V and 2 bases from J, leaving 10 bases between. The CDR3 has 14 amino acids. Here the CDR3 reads CASSPHPVTDTQYF. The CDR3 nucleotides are TGCGCCAGCAGCCCTCATCCAGTCACAGATACGCAGTATTTT.

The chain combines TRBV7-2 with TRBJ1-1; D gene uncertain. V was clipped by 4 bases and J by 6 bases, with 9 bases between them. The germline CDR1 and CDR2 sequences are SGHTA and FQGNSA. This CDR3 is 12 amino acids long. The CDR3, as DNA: TGTGCCAGCAGCTCTCTTTTCGCTGAAGCTTTCTTT. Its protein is CASSSLFAEAFF.

CDR3: CASSDGAGDLYNEQFF. CDR3 bases: TGCGCCAGCAGTGATGGAGCGGGAGATCTCTACAATGAGCAGTTCTTC. V gene TRBV10-1 combines with J gene TRBJ2-1, with 8 bases identical to TRBD2. This CDR3 has 16 amino acids. Per the germline V gene, CDR1 is WNHNN and CDR2 is SYGVQD (reference sequence). V trimming: 3 bases; J trimming: 3 bases; junction bases outside the gene matches: 7.

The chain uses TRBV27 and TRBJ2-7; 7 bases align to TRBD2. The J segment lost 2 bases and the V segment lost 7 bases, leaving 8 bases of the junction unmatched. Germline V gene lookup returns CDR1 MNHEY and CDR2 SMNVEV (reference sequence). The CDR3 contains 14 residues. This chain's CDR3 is CASKLIGGTYEQYF. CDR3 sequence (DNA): TGTGCCAGCAAACTAATCGGGGGGACCTACGAGCAGTACTTC.

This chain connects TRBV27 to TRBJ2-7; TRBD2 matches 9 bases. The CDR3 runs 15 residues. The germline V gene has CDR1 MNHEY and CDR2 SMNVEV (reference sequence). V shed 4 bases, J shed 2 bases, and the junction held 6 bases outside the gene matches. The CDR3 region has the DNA TGTGCCAGCAGTTGGCGGGGCGGGAGGGCCTACGAGCAGTACTTC. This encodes CASSWRGGRAYEQYF.

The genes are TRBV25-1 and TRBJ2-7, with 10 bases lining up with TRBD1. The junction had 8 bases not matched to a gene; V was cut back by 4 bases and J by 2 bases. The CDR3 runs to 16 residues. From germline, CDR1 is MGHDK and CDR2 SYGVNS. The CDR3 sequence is CASSAGWTGGAYEQYF. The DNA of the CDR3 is TGTGCCAGCAGTGCGGGATGGACAGGGGGGGCCTACGAGCAGTACTTC.

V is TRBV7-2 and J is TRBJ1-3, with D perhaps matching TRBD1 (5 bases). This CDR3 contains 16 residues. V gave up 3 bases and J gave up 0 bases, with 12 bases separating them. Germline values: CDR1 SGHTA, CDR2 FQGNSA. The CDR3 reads CASSFLTVNSGNTIYF. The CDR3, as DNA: TGTGCCAGCAGCTTCCTGACAGTAAACTCTGGAAACACCATATATTTT. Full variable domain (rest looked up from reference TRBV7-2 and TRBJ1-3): GAGVSQSPSNKVTEKGKDVELRCDPISGHTALYWYRQSLGQGLEFLIYFQGNSAPDKSGLPSDRFSAERTGGSVSTLTIQRTQQEDSAVYLCASSFLTVNSGNTIYFGEGSWLTVV.

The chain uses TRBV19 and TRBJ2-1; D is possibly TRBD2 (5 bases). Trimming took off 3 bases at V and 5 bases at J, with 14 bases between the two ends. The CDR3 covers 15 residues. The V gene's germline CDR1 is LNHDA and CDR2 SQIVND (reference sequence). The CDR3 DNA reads TGTGCCAGTAGTATTGTAACTAGTTGGGACAATGAGCAGTTCTTC. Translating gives CASSIVTSWDNEQFF.

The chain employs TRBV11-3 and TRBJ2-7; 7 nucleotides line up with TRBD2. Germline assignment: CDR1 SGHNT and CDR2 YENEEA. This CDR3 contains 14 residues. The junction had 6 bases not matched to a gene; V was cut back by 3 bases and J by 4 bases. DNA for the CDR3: TGTGCCAGCAGCTTCGCGGGGAGGGGTTACGAGCAGTACTTC. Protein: CASSFAGRGYEQYF.

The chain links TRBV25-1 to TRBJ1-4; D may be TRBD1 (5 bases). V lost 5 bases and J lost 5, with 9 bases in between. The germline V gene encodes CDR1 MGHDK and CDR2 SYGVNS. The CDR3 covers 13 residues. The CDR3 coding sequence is TGTGCCAGCAGTATCGCAGGGAATGAAAAACTGTTTTTT. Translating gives CASSIAGNEKLFF.

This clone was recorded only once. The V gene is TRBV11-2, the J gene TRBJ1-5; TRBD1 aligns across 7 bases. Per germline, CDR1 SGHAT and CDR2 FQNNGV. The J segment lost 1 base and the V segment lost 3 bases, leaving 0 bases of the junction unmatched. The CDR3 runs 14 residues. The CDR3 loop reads CASSLTGSNQPQHF. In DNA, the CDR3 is TGTGCCAGCAGCTTGACAGGGAGCAATCAGCCCCAGCATTTT.